One sample yielded the 13 T cell receptor beta chains listed below, sequenced in a study of blood T cell repertoires in COVID-19. Clones were read by immunoSEQ multiplex PCR, and TCRdb kept only the in-frame ones, dropping some. The profile shows about 240,000 clones, approximately 80% of them singletons. Sequenced sample: peripheral blood. The receptors here all came from a woman aged 65 to 85 with acute or convalescent COVID-19.

This chain joins TRBV10-1 and TRBJ2-3; weak D call: TRBD2 (5 bases). With 3 bases removed from V and 3 bases from J, the gap between germline ends came to 13 bases. The CDR3 loop spans 15 amino acids. Germline V CDR1 and CDR2: WNHNN, SYGVQD (reference sequence). The CDR3 region is CASSDSGVTTDTQYF. Here the CDR3 DNA reads TGCGCCAGCAGTGACTCCGGGGTTACTACAGATACGCAGTATTTT.

A single count supports this clone. V and J are TRBV11-3 and TRBJ2-7; tentatively, D is TRBD2 (5 bases). CDR3 size: 15 residues. Trimming removed 1 base at V and 3 bases at J, with 13 bases between. Germline V gene lookup returns CDR1 SGHNT and CDR2 YENEEA. CDR3 nucleotides: TGTGCCAGCAGCTTAGGGTTCCGGGGAGACTACGAGCAGTACTTC. Residues: CASSLGFRGDYEQYF.

The table lists this clone with a count of one. The chain couples TRBV25-1 to TRBJ1-2; 8 bases agree with TRBD1. CDR1 and CDR2 from the germline V gene are MGHDK and SYGVNS. The CDR3 runs to 16 residues. The junction had 18 bases not matched to a gene; V was cut back by 8 bases and J by 7 bases. In DNA form, the CDR3 reads TGTGCCAGCCAATTATCAGGGGGCGCGAGGAATTCTGGCTACACCTTC. It is translated as CASQLSGGARNSGYTF.

This sequence joins TRBV6-2 or TRBV6-3 and TRBJ1-4; a possible D gene is TRBD1 (6 bases). Germline V lookup: CDR1 MNHEY, CDR2 SVGEGT. The CDR3 runs 17 residues. V dropped 0 bases and J dropped 4 bases, with 15 bases sitting between them. CDR3 region: CASSYSFAGTHNEKLFF. DNA of the CDR3: TGTGCCAGCAGTTACTCCTTCGCCGGGACACATAATGAAAAACTGTTTTTT.

This chain links TRBV27 with TRBJ1-6, with D possibly matching TRBD1 (5 bases). Germline CDR1 and CDR2: MNHEY and SMNVEV (reference sequence). V was trimmed by 3 bases and J by 4 bases, leaving 13 bases between them. The CDR3 contains 16 residues. CDR3 in amino acids: CASSFYGGTYNSPLHF. The CDR3 DNA reads as TGTGCCAGCAGTTTTTACGGGGGGACGTATAATTCACCCCTCCACTTT.

The gene calls are TRBV6-5 and TRBJ1-6, with 9 bases identical to TRBD1. V shed 2 bases and J 10 bases; nucleotides not matched to a gene: 9. The CDR3 covers 16 residues. Germline values: CDR1 MNHEY, CDR2 SVGAGI. This CDR3 is CASSYTGTGIGSPLHF. CDR3 sequence (DNA): TGTGCCAGCAGTTACACGGGGACAGGGATAGGATCACCCCTCCACTTT.

The rearrangement links TRBV18 to TRBJ1-1, with TRBD1 as a possible D gene (5 bases). Germline assignment: CDR1 KGHSH and CDR2 LQKENI. The V gene lost 8 bases and the J gene lost 1 base, with 20 bases spanning the gap. The CDR3 has 16 amino acids. DNA for the CDR3: TGTGCCAGCCACCTTCAGCTACAGGTGGGGAACACTGAAGCTTTCTTT. Protein product: CASHLQLQVGNTEAFF.

V usage is TRBV19 and J usage is TRBJ1-4; TRBD1 might be the D (5 bases). Germline V lookup: CDR1 LNHDA, CDR2 SQIVND (reference sequence). The CDR3 consists of 14 residues. Trimming removed 2 bases at V and 8 bases at J, with 12 bases between. The CDR3 here is CASSILGGPEKLFF. The CDR3 DNA reads as TGTGCCAGTAGTATATTGGGGGGTCCAGAAAAACTGTTTTTT.

This clone was counted a few times. Other DNA sequences in the sample encode the same CDR3. The V gene is TRBV5-1, the J gene TRBJ2-7; 11 nucleotides line up with TRBD1. Unmatched junction bases numbered 3, after V lost 3 bases and J lost 4 bases. The CDR3 has 14 residues. CDR1 SGHRS and CDR2 YFSETQ come from the germline V gene. The CDR3 nucleotides read TGCGCCAGCAGCTCCGGACAGGGGGCGTACGAGCAGTACTTC. Protein product: CASSSGQGAYEQYF.

The CDR3 DNA reads TGTGCCAGCACCCCACGACAGGGGTCGACTGAAGCTTTCTTT. Translation: CASTPRQGSTEAFF. This rearrangement joins TRBV6-5 to TRBJ1-1, with 8 bases lining up with TRBD1. The V gene's germline CDR1 is MNHEY and CDR2 SVGAGI. The CDR3 totals 14 residues. V was clipped by 7 bases and J by 5 bases; unmatched bases: 9.

The gene calls are TRBV29-1 and TRBJ1-2; 7 positions agree with TRBD1. The CDR3 is 13 residues long. The V gene end was trimmed by 3 bases and the J gene end by 5 bases; junction bases not matched to a gene: 6. The germline V gene encodes CDR1 SQVTM and CDR2 ANQGSEA. The CDR3 sequence is CSVENDRAYGYTF. In nucleotides, the CDR3 is TGCAGCGTTGAGAACGACAGGGCATATGGCTACACCTTC.

The genes are TRBV28 and TRBJ1-5, with a possible D match to TRBD1 (6 bases). The CDR3 spans 13 residues. V lost 6 bases and J lost 4, with 10 bases in between. Germline lookup yields CDR1 MDHEN and CDR2 SYDVKM. CDR3 DNA: TGTGCCAGCAGGTTAGGGGGGAATCAGCCCCAGCATTTT. Protein: CASRLGGNQPQHF.

This clone was observed a single time. The chain carries TRBV28 and TRBJ1-3; D might be TRBD1 (6 bases). V was cut by 2 bases and J by 0 bases, with 14 bases left in between. CDR1 is MDHEN, CDR2 SYDVKM, per germline. This CDR3 region has 17 residues. The CDR3 DNA is TGTGCCAGCAGTTTAATAGGACAGCCTACCTCTGGAAACACCATATATTTT. It yields the protein CASSLIGQPTSGNTIYF.